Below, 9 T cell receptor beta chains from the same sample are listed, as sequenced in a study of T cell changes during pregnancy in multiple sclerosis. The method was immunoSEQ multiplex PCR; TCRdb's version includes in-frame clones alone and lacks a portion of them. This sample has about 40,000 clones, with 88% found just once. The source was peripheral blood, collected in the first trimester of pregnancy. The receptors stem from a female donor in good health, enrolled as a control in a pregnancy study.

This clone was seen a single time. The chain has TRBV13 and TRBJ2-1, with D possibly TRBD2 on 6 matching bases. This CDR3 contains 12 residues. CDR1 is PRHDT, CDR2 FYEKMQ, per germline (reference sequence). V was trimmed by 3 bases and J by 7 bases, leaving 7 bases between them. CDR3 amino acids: CASSFGGNEQFF. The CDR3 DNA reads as TGTGCCAGCAGCTTTGGGGGGAATGAGCAGTTCTTC.

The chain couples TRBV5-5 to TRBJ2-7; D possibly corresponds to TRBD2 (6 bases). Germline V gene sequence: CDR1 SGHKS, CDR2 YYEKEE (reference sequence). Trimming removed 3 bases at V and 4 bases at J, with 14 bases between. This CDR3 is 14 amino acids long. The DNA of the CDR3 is TGTGCCAGCAGCTCCGCGGGGAGATCGTACGAGCAGTACTTC. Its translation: CASSSAGRSYEQYF.

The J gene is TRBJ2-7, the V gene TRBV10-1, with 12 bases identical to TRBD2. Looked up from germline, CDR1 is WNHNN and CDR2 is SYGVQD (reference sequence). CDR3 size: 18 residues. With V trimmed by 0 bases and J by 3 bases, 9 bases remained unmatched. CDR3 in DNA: TGCGCCAGCAGTGAGTCCTGGACTAGCGGGATCTTAGACTACGAGCAGTACTTC. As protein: CASSESWTSGILDYEQYF.

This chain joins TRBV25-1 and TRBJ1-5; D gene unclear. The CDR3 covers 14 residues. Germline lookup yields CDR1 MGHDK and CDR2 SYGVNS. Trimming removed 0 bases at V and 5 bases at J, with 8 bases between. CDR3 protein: CASSEYGGHQPQHF. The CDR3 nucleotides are TGTGCCAGCAGTGAATATGGCGGCCATCAGCCCCAGCATTTT.

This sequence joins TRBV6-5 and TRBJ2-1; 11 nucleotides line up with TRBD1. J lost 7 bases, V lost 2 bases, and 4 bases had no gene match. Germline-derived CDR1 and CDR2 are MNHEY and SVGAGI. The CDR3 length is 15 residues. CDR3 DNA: TGTGCCAGCAGTTACGGGACAGGGGGATCGAATGAGCAGTTCTTC. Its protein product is CASSYGTGGSNEQFF.

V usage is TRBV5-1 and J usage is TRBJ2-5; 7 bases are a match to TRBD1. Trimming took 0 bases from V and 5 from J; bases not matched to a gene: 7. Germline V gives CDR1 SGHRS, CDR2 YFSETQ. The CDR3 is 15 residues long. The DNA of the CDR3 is TGCGCCAGCAGCTTGGCCGCACAGGGGACGGAGACCCAGTACTTC. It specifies CASSLAAQGTETQYF.

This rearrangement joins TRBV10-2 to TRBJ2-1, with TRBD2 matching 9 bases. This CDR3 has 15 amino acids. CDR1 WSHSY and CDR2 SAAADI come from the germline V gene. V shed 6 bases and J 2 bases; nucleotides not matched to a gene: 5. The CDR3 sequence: CASRQLAGTYNEQFF. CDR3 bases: TGCGCCAGCAGGCAACTAGCGGGCACCTACAATGAGCAGTTCTTC.

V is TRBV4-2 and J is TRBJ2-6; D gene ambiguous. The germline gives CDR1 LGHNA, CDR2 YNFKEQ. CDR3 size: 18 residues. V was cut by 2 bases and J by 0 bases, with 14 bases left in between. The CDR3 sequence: CASSQLTQTSSGANVLTF. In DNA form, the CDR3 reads TGTGCCAGCAGCCAACTGACTCAGACCAGCTCTGGGGCCAACGTCCTGACTTTC.

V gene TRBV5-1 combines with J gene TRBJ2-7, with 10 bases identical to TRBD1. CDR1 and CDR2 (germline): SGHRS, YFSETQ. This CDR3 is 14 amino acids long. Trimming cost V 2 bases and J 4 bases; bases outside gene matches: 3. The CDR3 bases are TGCGCCAGCAGCTTAGGACAGGGGGTATACGAGCAGTACTTC. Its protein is CASSLGQGVYEQYF.